The 4 T cell receptor beta chains in this list originate from one sample, sequenced in a study of blood T cell repertoires in COVID-19. Using immunoSEQ multiplex PCR, the repertoire was profiled, and TCRdb retains in-frame clones only, with some absent. The sample has some 330,000 clones, over 75% seen once. Sequencing was done on a sample of peripheral blood. These receptors were taken from a woman aged 50 to 60 with active or convalescent COVID-19.

V gene TRBV3-1 (or the pseudogene TRBV3-2) combines with J gene TRBJ2-1; tentative D call: TRBD1 (5 bases). The CDR3 loop spans 15 amino acids. The germline V and J ends were trimmed by 4 bases and 9 bases, with 19 bases remaining between them. Germline V gene data show CDR1 as LGHDT and CDR2 as YNNKEL (reference sequence). The CDR3 reads CASSRQGQLSTEQFF. CDR3 DNA sequence: TGTGCCAGCAGCCGCCAAGGACAACTTAGCACTGAGCAGTTCTTC.

This chain links TRBV29-1 with TRBJ1-1, with 11 bases identical to TRBD1. V lost 6 bases and J lost 5; bases outside the gene matches: 5. There are 13 residues in the CDR3. Germline lookup yields CDR1 SQVTM and CDR2 ANQGSEA. The CDR3: CSVGQGASTEAFF. CDR3 bases: TGCAGCGTCGGACAGGGGGCGAGTACTGAAGCTTTCTTT.

This clone has a single count. J is TRBJ2-5 and V is TRBV5-6; D may be TRBD1 (5 bases). Germline CDR1 is SGHDT and CDR2 is YYEEEE. V was cut by 0 bases and J by 12 bases, with 12 bases left in between. CDR3 length equals 12 residues. CDR3 protein: CASSLASGSEYF. The CDR3 bases are TGTGCCAGCAGCTTGGCTTCAGGGTCGGAGTACTTC.

This chain links TRBV2 with TRBJ1-6; D gene uncertain. Germline CDR1 and CDR2: SNHLY and FYNNEI. V lost 7 bases and J lost 0, with 13 bases in between. This CDR3 is 16 amino acids long. The CDR3 nucleotides read TGTGCCAGCATGGGGAGGGTGAGCTCCTATAATTCACCCCTCCACTTT. Its translation: CASMGRVSSYNSPLHF.